Given below is one T cell receptor beta chain in context. Every donor was a Caucasian adult from Nashville, Tennessee. Each unsorted sample relied on 90 million or so PBMCs as its source of genomic DNA. The CDR3 covers 17 residues. With 0 bases clipped from V and 1 base from J, the junction kept 4 bases outside the gene matches. Germline CDR1 PRHDT, CDR2 FYEKMQ (reference sequence). This entry comes from a study of shared clonotypes between healthy human individuals. The overall study: The composition of the donors was two women and three men aged 18 to 49.

Each subset's genomic DNA was split evenly across several immunoSEQ plates. The protocol was immunoSEQ multiplex PCR, while the TCRdb copy is restricted to in-frame clones and leaves out a portion. The data hold approximately 510,000 clones, with around 79% observed a single time. Specimen: PBMCs. The V gene is TRBV13, the J gene TRBJ2-3; TRBD1 aligns across 10 bases. The clonotype originates from a woman aged 40-49 years in good health. Some clones in this sample may be carry-over from other donors' samples. The CDR3 DNA sequence: TGTGCCAGCAGCTTAGGCCGGGGGACAGGGGGCACAGATACGCAGTATTTT. The encoded protein is CASSLGRGTGGTDTQYF.